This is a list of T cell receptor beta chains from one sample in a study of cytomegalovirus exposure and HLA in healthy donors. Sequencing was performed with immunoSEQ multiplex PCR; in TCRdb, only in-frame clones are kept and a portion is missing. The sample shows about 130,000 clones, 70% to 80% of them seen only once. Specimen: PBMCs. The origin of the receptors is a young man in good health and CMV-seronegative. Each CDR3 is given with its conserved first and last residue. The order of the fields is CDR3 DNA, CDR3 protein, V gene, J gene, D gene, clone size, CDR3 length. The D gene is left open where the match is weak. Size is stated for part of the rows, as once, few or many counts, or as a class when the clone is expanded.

cdr3_nt: TGTGCCAGCAGGCCCCGTTGGGAGGCCAAAAACATTCAGTACTTC
cdr3_aa: CASRPRWEAKNIQYF
v_call: TRBV6-5
j_call: TRBJ2-4
d_call: .
clone_size: .
cdr3_length: 15

cdr3_nt: TGTGCCAGCTCACCCACAGGGTCTGAGACTGAAGCTTTCTTT
cdr3_aa: CASSPTGSETEAFF
v_call: TRBV18
j_call: TRBJ1-1
d_call: .
clone_size: .
cdr3_length: 14

cdr3_nt: TGTGCCAGCTCACCAGCCACAGGGGGAAGCGAGCAGTACTTC
cdr3_aa: CASSPATGGSEQYF
v_call: TRBV18
j_call: TRBJ2-7
d_call: TRBD1
clone_size: .
cdr3_length: 14

cdr3_nt: TGTGCCAGCAGTTTGATGGGGAGCTATGGCTACACCTTC
cdr3_aa: CASSLMGSYGYTF
v_call: TRBV28
j_call: TRBJ1-2
d_call: .
clone_size: .
cdr3_length: 13

cdr3_nt: TGTGCCATCAGGGAACCAATAACTAGCGGCGGGTACGAGCAGTACTTC
cdr3_aa: CAIREPITSGGYEQYF
v_call: TRBV10-3
j_call: TRBJ2-7
d_call: TRBD2
clone_size: .
cdr3_length: 16

cdr3_nt: TGTGCCAGCAGCTTAGATCTAGCGGGCCCGAGCTCCTACAATGAGCAGTTCTTC
cdr3_aa: CASSLDLAGPSSYNEQFF
v_call: TRBV11-2
j_call: TRBJ2-1
d_call: TRBD2
clone_size: .
cdr3_length: 18

cdr3_nt: TGTGCCACCCCGGGACTATACAATGAGCAGTTCTTC
cdr3_aa: CATPGLYNEQFF
v_call: TRBV6-6
j_call: TRBJ2-1
d_call: TRBD2
clone_size: .
cdr3_length: 12

cdr3_nt: TGTGCCAGCAGCGTAGGCCAGCGAAACTACGAGCAGTACTTC
cdr3_aa: CASSVGQRNYEQYF
v_call: TRBV9
j_call: TRBJ2-7
d_call: .
clone_size: .
cdr3_length: 14

cdr3_nt: TGTGCCATCAGAGCGACAGGGGGGCAAGAGACCCAGTACTTC
cdr3_aa: CAIRATGGQETQYF
v_call: TRBV10-3
j_call: TRBJ2-5
d_call: TRBD1
clone_size: .
cdr3_length: 14

cdr3_nt: TGCGCCAGCAGTCAGGGACAGAATCAGCCCCAGCATTTT
cdr3_aa: CASSQGQNQPQHF
v_call: TRBV5-1
j_call: TRBJ1-5
d_call: TRBD1
clone_size: .
cdr3_length: 13

cdr3_nt: TGTGCCAGCAGTCAAGAGACAGGACTCTATGGCTACACCTTC
cdr3_aa: CASSQETGLYGYTF
v_call: TRBV6-5
j_call: TRBJ1-2
d_call: .
clone_size: few
cdr3_length: 14

cdr3_nt: TGCGCCACGAGCGGGACCACATACAATGAGCAGTTCTTC
cdr3_aa: CATSGTTYNEQFF
v_call: TRBV10-1
j_call: TRBJ2-1
d_call: TRBD2
clone_size: .
cdr3_length: 13

cdr3_nt: TGCGCCAGCAGGTCCGGGACTGCTCCCTACGAGCAGTACTTC
cdr3_aa: CASRSGTAPYEQYF
v_call: TRBV5-1
j_call: TRBJ2-7
d_call: .
clone_size: .
cdr3_length: 14

cdr3_nt: TGTGCCAGCAGCCAGGGTAGCGGGAGCACAGATACGCAGTATTTT
cdr3_aa: CASSQGSGSTDTQYF
v_call: TRBV5-6
j_call: TRBJ2-3
d_call: TRBD2
clone_size: .
cdr3_length: 15

cdr3_nt: TGCGCCAGCAGCGGGGGACAGAGCACAGATACGCAGTATTTT
cdr3_aa: CASSGGQSTDTQYF
v_call: TRBV5-1
j_call: TRBJ2-3
d_call: TRBD1
clone_size: .
cdr3_length: 14

cdr3_nt: TGCGCCAGCAGCCAAGAGTTCGGGACTATCGACGAGCAGTACTTC
cdr3_aa: CASSQEFGTIDEQYF
v_call: TRBV4-1
j_call: TRBJ2-7
d_call: TRBD2
clone_size: once
cdr3_length: 15

cdr3_nt: TGTGCCAGCAGTGAATGGCTAGCGGGAGGGCCGGGGAACGAGCAGTACTTC
cdr3_aa: CASSEWLAGGPGNEQYF
v_call: TRBV6-1
j_call: TRBJ2-7
d_call: TRBD2
clone_size: few
cdr3_length: 17

cdr3_nt: TGTGCCTGGAGTGAAAAGACTAGCGGGAGAATTTACGAGCAGTACTTC
cdr3_aa: CAWSEKTSGRIYEQYF
v_call: TRBV30
j_call: TRBJ2-7
d_call: TRBD2
clone_size: .
cdr3_length: 16

cdr3_nt: TGTGCCAGCAGTGGGGGGCAGTCCGCCCCTCAGCCCCAGCATTTT
cdr3_aa: CASSGGQSAPQPQHF
v_call: TRBV2
j_call: TRBJ1-5
d_call: .
clone_size: .
cdr3_length: 15

cdr3_nt: TGTGCCAGCAGCCAAGATGCCCAGAGGCGGTACTTC
cdr3_aa: CASSQDAQRRYF
v_call: TRBV4-2
j_call: TRBJ2-7
d_call: .
clone_size: once
cdr3_length: 12

cdr3_nt: TGTGCCAGCAGCTCGGGACAGAGCTCCTACGAGCAGTACTTC
cdr3_aa: CASSSGQSSYEQYF
v_call: TRBV5-6
j_call: TRBJ2-7
d_call: TRBD1
clone_size: once
cdr3_length: 14

cdr3_nt: TGCGCCAGCAGCTTGGTAGTATATTCTCGAAAAGAGACCCAGTACTTC
cdr3_aa: CASSLVVYSRKETQYF
v_call: TRBV5-1
j_call: TRBJ2-5
d_call: .
clone_size: .
cdr3_length: 16

cdr3_nt: TGTGCCAGTAGCCCGGAGCTGCCTAGCGGGAGTGGGACCCAGTACTTC
cdr3_aa: CASSPELPSGSGTQYF
v_call: TRBV19
j_call: TRBJ2-5
d_call: TRBD2
clone_size: .
cdr3_length: 16

cdr3_nt: TGTGCCAGCAGCTTTGGGACAGGTTCCTACGAGCAGTACTTC
cdr3_aa: CASSFGTGSYEQYF
v_call: TRBV7-6
j_call: TRBJ2-7
d_call: TRBD1
clone_size: .
cdr3_length: 14

cdr3_nt: TGTGCCAGCAGCTACCGGGGGGGGGAAGGAACGCAGTATTTT
cdr3_aa: CASSYRGGEGTQYF
v_call: TRBV7-3
j_call: TRBJ2-3
d_call: TRBD2
clone_size: few
cdr3_length: 14

cdr3_nt: TGTGCCAGCAGTGCGGGGACTAGCGGGAGTAATGAGCAGTTCTTC
cdr3_aa: CASSAGTSGSNEQFF
v_call: TRBV2
j_call: TRBJ2-1
d_call: TRBD2
clone_size: .
cdr3_length: 15

cdr3_nt: TGTGCCAGCACGGTTGTCCTGCGGACCTACGAGCAGTACTTC
cdr3_aa: CASTVVLRTYEQYF
v_call: TRBV2
j_call: TRBJ2-7
d_call: .
clone_size: once
cdr3_length: 14

cdr3_nt: TGTGCCACCAGCAGAGAGCAGGTCCGTTCTGGAAACACCATATATTTT
cdr3_aa: CATSREQVRSGNTIYF
v_call: TRBV15
j_call: TRBJ1-3
d_call: .
clone_size: once
cdr3_length: 16

cdr3_nt: TGTGCCAGCACCTCTGGACAGGGCCACACTGAAGCTTTCTTT
cdr3_aa: CASTSGQGHTEAFF
v_call: TRBV6-6
j_call: TRBJ1-1
d_call: TRBD1
clone_size: .
cdr3_length: 14

cdr3_nt: TGTGCTAGCAGCCCTTCGGGGGGGTTCTCCTACGAGCAGTACTTC
cdr3_aa: CASSPSGGFSYEQYF
v_call: TRBV7-7
j_call: TRBJ2-7
d_call: TRBD2
clone_size: .
cdr3_length: 15

cdr3_nt: TGTGCCAGCAGATACAGGGTACCTAATGAAAAACTGTTTTTT
cdr3_aa: CASRYRVPNEKLFF
v_call: TRBV6-4
j_call: TRBJ1-4
d_call: .
clone_size: .
cdr3_length: 14

cdr3_nt: TGTGCCAGTAGGGGAACCGGGACCGGGGCGGGGGAGCAGTACTTC
cdr3_aa: CASRGTGTGAGEQYF
v_call: TRBV19
j_call: TRBJ2-7
d_call: .
clone_size: once
cdr3_length: 15

cdr3_nt: TGTGCCAGTAGTATTGTCGATACTAGCACAGATACGCAGTATTTT
cdr3_aa: CASSIVDTSTDTQYF
v_call: TRBV19
j_call: TRBJ2-3
d_call: .
clone_size: .
cdr3_length: 15

cdr3_nt: TGTGCCACCAGCAGAGTTGGGCGGGATGGGACAGATACGCAGTATTTT
cdr3_aa: CATSRVGRDGTDTQYF
v_call: TRBV15
j_call: TRBJ2-3
d_call: .
clone_size: .
cdr3_length: 16

cdr3_nt: TGTGCCAGCAGCCAGCGGACAGACAACACCGGGGAGCTGTTTTTT
cdr3_aa: CASSQRTDNTGELFF
v_call: TRBV6-5
j_call: TRBJ2-2
d_call: .
clone_size: few
cdr3_length: 15

cdr3_nt: TGTGCCAGCAGCGCAGGGATTGAAGCTTTCTTT
cdr3_aa: CASSAGIEAFF
v_call: TRBV28
j_call: TRBJ1-1
d_call: .
clone_size: few
cdr3_length: 11

cdr3_nt: TGTGCCAGCCTCCAAGAGATGAACACTGAAGCTTTCTTT
cdr3_aa: CASLQEMNTEAFF
v_call: TRBV2
j_call: TRBJ1-1
d_call: .
clone_size: once
cdr3_length: 13

cdr3_nt: TGCAGTGCAAGAGTGGGGCAGACCCAGTACTTC
cdr3_aa: CSARVGQTQYF
v_call: TRBV20-1
j_call: TRBJ2-5
d_call: .
clone_size: .
cdr3_length: 11

cdr3_nt: TGTGCCAGCAGCCCTGGACTAGCGGGGGCTAATGAGCAGTTCTTC
cdr3_aa: CASSPGLAGANEQFF
v_call: TRBV27
j_call: TRBJ2-1
d_call: TRBD2
clone_size: .
cdr3_length: 15

cdr3_nt: TGTGCCAGCAGTGAGTCAGGCGCCAACACCGGGGAGCTGTTTTTT
cdr3_aa: CASSESGANTGELFF
v_call: TRBV25-1
j_call: TRBJ2-2
d_call: .
clone_size: .
cdr3_length: 15

cdr3_nt: TGTGCCAGCAGTTCCAACCCCCCCCGGGCTAGCGGGAAAGTAGATACGCAGTATTTT
cdr3_aa: CASSSNPPRASGKVDTQYF
v_call: TRBV27
j_call: TRBJ2-3
d_call: TRBD2
clone_size: .
cdr3_length: 19

cdr3_nt: TGTGCCAGCAGCCAAGAAGGCGACAGCTCCTACGAGCAGTACTTC
cdr3_aa: CASSQEGDSSYEQYF
v_call: TRBV4-2
j_call: TRBJ2-7
d_call: .
clone_size: few
cdr3_length: 15

cdr3_nt: TGCAGTGTCGGACAGGGGAACATTCAGTACTTC
cdr3_aa: CSVGQGNIQYF
v_call: TRBV20-1
j_call: TRBJ2-4
d_call: TRBD1
clone_size: .
cdr3_length: 11

cdr3_nt: TGCGCCAGCAGTGAAGCCGCAGGTCAGCCCCAGCATTTT
cdr3_aa: CASSEAAGQPQHF
v_call: TRBV10-2
j_call: TRBJ1-5
d_call: .
clone_size: .
cdr3_length: 13

cdr3_nt: TGTGCCAGCTCACCTACGACAGACACTTATGGCTACACCTTC
cdr3_aa: CASSPTTDTYGYTF
v_call: TRBV18
j_call: TRBJ1-2
d_call: .
clone_size: .
cdr3_length: 14

cdr3_nt: TGTGCCAGCAGTGTTTTGCGGGGGTCCTACAATGAGCAGTTCTTC
cdr3_aa: CASSVLRGSYNEQFF
v_call: TRBV2
j_call: TRBJ2-1
d_call: TRBD2
clone_size: .
cdr3_length: 15

cdr3_nt: TGTGCCAGTAGTATCCCCGATGACAGGCGCGGCTACACCTTC
cdr3_aa: CASSIPDDRRGYTF
v_call: TRBV19
j_call: TRBJ1-2
d_call: .
clone_size: .
cdr3_length: 14

cdr3_nt: TGTGCCAGCAGCCGTATCCCCCGACTAGCGGGGTCCAATGAGCAGTTCTTC
cdr3_aa: CASSRIPRLAGSNEQFF
v_call: TRBV4-2
j_call: TRBJ2-1
d_call: TRBD2
clone_size: .
cdr3_length: 17

cdr3_nt: TGTGCCATCAGTGCAGGGGGCAATCAGCCCCAGCATTTT
cdr3_aa: CAISAGGNQPQHF
v_call: TRBV10-3
j_call: TRBJ1-5
d_call: .
clone_size: .
cdr3_length: 13

cdr3_nt: TGTGCCAGCAGCGTAGAGTCCTACTCCTACAATGAGCAGTTCTTC
cdr3_aa: CASSVESYSYNEQFF
v_call: TRBV9
j_call: TRBJ2-1
d_call: .
clone_size: few
cdr3_length: 15

cdr3_nt: TGTGCCAGCAGCGTAGGGACTAGCGGGGGGAACACAGATACGCAGTATTTT
cdr3_aa: CASSVGTSGGNTDTQYF
v_call: TRBV9
j_call: TRBJ2-3
d_call: TRBD2
clone_size: once
cdr3_length: 17

cdr3_nt: TGCGCCAGCAGCCAAGGATGGGGGGGTTCCCTCACAGATACGCAGTATTTT
cdr3_aa: CASSQGWGGSLTDTQYF
v_call: TRBV4-1
j_call: TRBJ2-3
d_call: TRBD2
clone_size: .
cdr3_length: 17

cdr3_nt: TGTGCCAGCAGCGGGGGGGGAACAGGGCTGACTGGAAACACCATATATTTT
cdr3_aa: CASSGGGTGLTGNTIYF
v_call: TRBV5-6
j_call: TRBJ1-3
d_call: .
clone_size: .
cdr3_length: 17

cdr3_nt: TGCGCCAGCAGCCAAGTTGGAGATAGTGAGCAGTTCTTC
cdr3_aa: CASSQVGDSEQFF
v_call: TRBV4-1
j_call: TRBJ2-1
d_call: .
clone_size: .
cdr3_length: 13

cdr3_nt: TGTGCCAGCAGCCAAGGGGAGGGGAGAAGTCAGCCCCAGCATTTT
cdr3_aa: CASSQGEGRSQPQHF
v_call: TRBV4-2
j_call: TRBJ1-5
d_call: .
clone_size: .
cdr3_length: 15

cdr3_nt: TGTGCCAGCAGCCTACGGAGAGCGGATCCCTACGAGCAGTACTTC
cdr3_aa: CASSLRRADPYEQYF
v_call: TRBV7-8
j_call: TRBJ2-7
d_call: .
clone_size: .
cdr3_length: 15

cdr3_nt: TGTGCCAGCCTTAGTGGGCCCGGGAGATCCTACGAGCAGTACTTC
cdr3_aa: CASLSGPGRSYEQYF
v_call: TRBV28
j_call: TRBJ2-7
d_call: .
clone_size: .
cdr3_length: 15

cdr3_nt: TGTGCCAGCAGTCCTCGGAACGAGGAGCGGGAATCAAATGAGCAGTTCTTC
cdr3_aa: CASSPRNEERESNEQFF
v_call: TRBV14
j_call: TRBJ2-1
d_call: TRBD2
clone_size: .
cdr3_length: 17

cdr3_nt: TGTGCCAGTAGTATTGCAGGGGGTCTTGGCTCTGGGGCCAACGTCCTGACTTTC
cdr3_aa: CASSIAGGLGSGANVLTF
v_call: TRBV19
j_call: TRBJ2-6
d_call: TRBD1
clone_size: .
cdr3_length: 18

cdr3_nt: TGTGCCAGCAGGACTATGTCGGGGTCCAACACTGAAGCTTTCTTT
cdr3_aa: CASRTMSGSNTEAFF
v_call: TRBV6-1
j_call: TRBJ1-1
d_call: .
clone_size: .
cdr3_length: 15